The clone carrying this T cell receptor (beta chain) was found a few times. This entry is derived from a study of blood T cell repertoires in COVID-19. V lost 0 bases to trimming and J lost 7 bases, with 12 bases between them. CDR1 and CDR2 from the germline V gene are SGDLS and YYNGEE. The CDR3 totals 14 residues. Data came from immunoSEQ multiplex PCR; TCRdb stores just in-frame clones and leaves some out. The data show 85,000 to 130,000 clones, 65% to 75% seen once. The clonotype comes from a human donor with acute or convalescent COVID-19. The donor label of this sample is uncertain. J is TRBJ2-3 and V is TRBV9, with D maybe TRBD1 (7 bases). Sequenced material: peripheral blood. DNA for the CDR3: TGTGCCAGCAGCGTAGACAGGGGAGGAAATACGCAGTATTTT. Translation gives CASSVDRGGNTQYF.